This entry lists 8 T cell receptor beta chains sequenced from one sample in a study of T cell changes during pregnancy in multiple sclerosis. TCRdb keeps only in-frame clones here, not all; method: immunoSEQ multiplex PCR. The sample includes roughly 80,000 clones, approximately 93% of them seen just once. The specimen was peripheral blood, collected in the second trimester of pregnancy. The source is a female donor with multiple sclerosis, enrolled in a pregnancy study.

The chain joins TRBV29-1 to TRBJ2-3; D uncertain. Germline CDR1 is SQVTM and CDR2 is ANQGSEA. The CDR3 runs 12 residues. V lost 5 bases and J 2 bases, leaving 8 bases between the germline ends. The CDR3 region has the DNA TGCAGCGTTATAGCCCCCACAGATACGCAGTATTTT. Translating gives CSVIAPTDTQYF.

The rearrangement uses TRBV6-6 and TRBJ2-7; TRBD1 aligns across 8 bases. V shed 6 bases and J 3 bases; nucleotides not matched to a gene: 13. Germline lookup yields CDR1 MNHNY and CDR2 SVGAGI (reference sequence). The CDR3 has 16 amino acids. The CDR3 spells CASSLEDRVRYYEQYF. CDR3 nucleotide sequence: TGTGCCAGCAGCTTAGAGGACAGGGTGAGGTACTACGAGCAGTACTTC.

This sequence joins TRBV5-5 and TRBJ2-4, with 10 bases fitting TRBD1. CDR3 length: 18 residues. Germline V gene sequence: CDR1 SGHKS, CDR2 YYEKEE (reference sequence). After removal of 2 bases from V and 7 bases from J, the junction contained 15 bases not matched to a gene. The CDR3 is CASSLDVRTGGSGNIQYF. The CDR3 DNA reads TGTGCCAGCAGCTTAGATGTTAGGACAGGGGGTTCGGGGAACATTCAGTACTTC. Together with reference TRBV5-5 and TRBJ2-4, the CDR3 gives the full variable domain: DAGVTQSPTHLIKTRGQQVTLRCSPISGHKSVSWYQQVLGQGPQFIFQYYEKEERGRGNFPDRFSARQFPNYSSELNVNALLLGDSALYLCASSLDVRTGGSGNIQYFGAGTRLSVL.

V usage is TRBV28 and J usage is TRBJ1-1, with no clear D. V was trimmed by 3 bases and J by 5 bases, leaving 4 bases between them. The germline CDR1 and CDR2 sequences are MDHEN and SYDVKM. The CDR3 has 11 amino acids. CDR3 DNA sequence: TGTGCCAGCAGTTTCAAAACTGAAGCTTTCTTT. Encoded protein: CASSFKTEAFF.

This clone is judged medium-sized (0.01 to 0.1%). The chain joins TRBV6-1 to TRBJ1-1; 9 bases align to TRBD1. The V gene end was trimmed by 7 bases and the J gene end by 8 bases; junction bases not matched to a gene: 14. Germline V lookup: CDR1 MNHNS, CDR2 SASEGT. The CDR3 loop spans 15 amino acids. In nucleotides, the CDR3 is TGTGCCAGCAAGAGAGGGACAGGGAGAGTCCTAGAAGCTTTCTTT. Translation: CASKRGTGRVLEAFF.

V and J are TRBV15 and TRBJ2-1, with 12 positions matching TRBD2. Trimming removed 5 bases from V and 7 bases from J; junction bases left unmatched: 18. The germline V gene encodes CDR1 LNHNV and CDR2 YYDKDF (reference sequence). The CDR3 is made up of 19 amino acids. The CDR3 loop is CATSETRGLAGRRHNEQFF. CDR3 DNA: TGTGCCACCAGCGAAACCAGGGGACTAGCGGGTAGGCGGCATAATGAGCAGTTCTTC.

V gene TRBV4-2 combines with J gene TRBJ2-1; 9 positions agree with TRBD2. The CDR3 is 16 residues long. Germline lookup yields CDR1 LGHNA and CDR2 YNFKEQ. Unmatched junction bases numbered 5, after V lost 4 bases and J lost 1 base. The CDR3 reads CASSPTRGGSYNEQFF. In DNA form, the CDR3 reads TGTGCCAGCAGCCCGACGCGGGGGGGATCCTACAATGAGCAGTTCTTC.

This chain joins TRBV2 and TRBJ1-4; 7 positions match TRBD1. The CDR3 length is 14 residues. CDR1 and CDR2 from the germline V gene are SNHLY and FYNNEI. The trim removed 7 bases at V and 7 bases at J, leaving 9 bases unmatched. This CDR3 is CASTLRQGVEKLFF. The CDR3 region has the DNA TGTGCCAGCACCCTAAGACAGGGAGTTGAAAAACTGTTTTTT.